Listed below are T cell receptor beta chains from one sample, sequenced in a study of shared clonotypes between healthy human individuals. TCRdb's table, derived via immunoSEQ multiplex PCR, lists solely in-frame clones and lacks some. The sample lists roughly 2.5 million clones, roughly 92% occurring once. Sequenced sample: naive CD4+ T cells sorted from blood. These receptors were collected from a man aged 18 to 30 in good health. The CDR3 runs from the conserved cysteine through the conserved F or W. D genes are given only for firm matches. Size tells how often a clone was seen (once, few, many) or the class of an expanded clone, and some rows leave it out.

14 NA NA TRBJ1-2 TRBV10-3 CAISGRPWGDGYTF TGTGCCATCAGTGGCCGTCCTTGGGGGGATGGCTACACCTTC
15 TRBD1 NA TRBJ1-4 TRBV5-1 CASSSAGTGNEKLFF TGCGCCAGCAGCTCGGCTGGGACAGGAAATGAAAAACTGTTTTTT
12 NA NA TRBJ1-2 TRBV5-1 CASSGGPYGYTF TGCGCCAGCAGTGGGGGGCCCTATGGCTACACCTTC
16 NA NA TRBJ2-2 TRBV5-1 CASSLGVQGNTGELFF TGCGCCAGCAGCTTGGGAGTGCAGGGGAACACCGGGGAGCTGTTTTTT
13 TRBD1 NA TRBJ1-1 TRBV10-3 CATTRQGFAEAFF TGTGCCACAACACGACAGGGGTTCGCTGAAGCTTTCTTT
14 NA few TRBJ1-1 TRBV18 CASSPRGENTEAFF TGTGCCAGCTCACCACGGGGGGAGAACACTGAAGCTTTCTTT
19 TRBD2 NA TRBJ2-1 TRBV28 CASPPGTSGGALNGNEQFF TGTGCCAGCCCTCCTGGGACTAGCGGGGGGGCCTTGAATGGGAATGAGCAGTTCTTC
14 NA NA TRBJ2-1 TRBV5-1 CASSSGTSYNEQFF TGCGCCAGCAGCTCTGGGACTTCATACAATGAGCAGTTCTTC
15 TRBD2 NA TRBJ2-1 TRBV5-1 CASSPSSGGAYEQFF TGCGCCAGCAGCCCCTCTAGCGGGGGGGCCTATGAGCAGTTCTTC
11 NA NA TRBJ1-1 TRBV6-5 CASSYSGKAFF TGTGCCAGCAGTTACTCAGGGAAAGCTTTCTTT
14 NA NA TRBJ2-1 TRBV4-3 CASSPATTHNEQFF TGCGCCAGCTCCCCCGCGACTACCCACAATGAGCAGTTCTTC
13 NA once TRBJ1-1 TRBV6-6 CASSYSPDTEAFF TGTGCCAGCAGTTACTCACCGGACACTGAAGCTTTCTTT
17 TRBD2 NA TRBJ2-3 TRBV5-1 CASSFRASGGAPDTQYF TGCGCCAGCAGCTTTAGGGCTAGCGGGGGGGCTCCCGATACGCAGTATTTT
15 NA NA TRBJ2-3 TRBV11-2 CASSLGGGSTDTQYF TGTGCCAGCAGCTTAGGCGGGGGCAGCACAGATACGCAGTATTTT
20 TRBD1 NA TRBJ1-1 TRBV12-5 CASGLAPKGTGGAEDTEAFF TGTGCTAGTGGTTTGGCGCCTAAGGGGACAGGGGGCGCAGAAGACACTGAAGCTTTCTTT
14 NA NA TRBJ2-3 TRBV4-2 CASRHAGATDTQYF TGTGCCAGCAGGCACGCGGGCGCCACAGATACGCAGTATTTT
14 NA few TRBJ1-5 TRBV30 CAWRHRLGNQPQHF TGTGCCTGGAGACACCGTCTGGGCAATCAGCCCCAGCATTTT
16 TRBD1 NA TRBJ2-2 TRBV7-9 CASTQWTGGITGELFF TGTGCCAGCACCCAATGGACAGGGGGGATCACCGGGGAGCTGTTTTTT
14 TRBD2 NA TRBJ2-3 TRBV13 CASSHSGVRDTQYF TGTGCCAGCAGCCATAGCGGGGTAAGAGATACGCAGTATTTT
17 TRBD2 once TRBJ2-1 TRBV7-2 CASSLWTSGGLYNEQFF TGTGCCAGCAGCCTATGGACTAGCGGAGGACTCTACAATGAGCAGTTCTTC
14 NA NA TRBJ2-3 TRBV15 CATSREPVTDTQYF TGTGCCACCAGCAGAGAGCCAGTTACAGATACGCAGTATTTT
14 NA NA TRBJ2-7 TRBV11-2 CASSPGGRTYEQYF TGTGCCAGCAGCCCCGGAGGGCGGACCTACGAGCAGTACTTC
16 NA once TRBJ2-2 TRBV14 CASSQDGYLTTGELFF TGTGCCAGCAGCCAAGACGGCTACCTGACCACCGGGGAGCTGTTTTTT
19 TRBD2 NA TRBJ2-3 TRBV10-3 CAAKGTSGGADLRTDTQYF TGTGCCGCTAAGGGGACTAGCGGGGGGGCGGATTTAAGGACAGATACGCAGTATTTT
15 TRBD1 NA TRBJ2-7 TRBV6-1 CASSDLGTVINEQYF TGTGCCAGCAGTGATCTTGGGACAGTGATAAACGAGCAGTACTTC
15 NA once TRBJ2-7 TRBV5-1 CASSLGLTGSYEQYF TGCGCCAGCAGCTTGGGTCTTACAGGGTCCTACGAGCAGTACTTC
15 NA NA TRBJ1-2 TRBV5-1 CASSPGNSARDGYTF TGCGCCAGCTCGCCAGGAAATAGCGCCAGGGATGGCTACACCTTC
16 NA NA TRBJ2-3 TRBV21-1 CASSKVGTLRTDTQYF TGTGCCAGCAGCAAAGTGGGGACCCTGAGGACAGATACGCAGTATTTT
15 TRBD1 once TRBJ1-2 TRBV11-2 CASSSPFQGAGGYTF TGTGCCAGCAGCTCTCCATTCCAGGGGGCCGGTGGCTACACCTTC
18 NA NA TRBJ1-4 TRBV7-9 CASSLEVGQFQMPEKLFF TGTGCCAGCAGCTTAGAAGTCGGACAGTTCCAGATGCCGGAAAAACTGTTTTTT
14 NA once TRBJ2-2 TRBV27 CASSLSEGEGELFF TGTGCCAGCAGTTTATCGGAGGGGGAAGGGGAGCTGTTTTTT